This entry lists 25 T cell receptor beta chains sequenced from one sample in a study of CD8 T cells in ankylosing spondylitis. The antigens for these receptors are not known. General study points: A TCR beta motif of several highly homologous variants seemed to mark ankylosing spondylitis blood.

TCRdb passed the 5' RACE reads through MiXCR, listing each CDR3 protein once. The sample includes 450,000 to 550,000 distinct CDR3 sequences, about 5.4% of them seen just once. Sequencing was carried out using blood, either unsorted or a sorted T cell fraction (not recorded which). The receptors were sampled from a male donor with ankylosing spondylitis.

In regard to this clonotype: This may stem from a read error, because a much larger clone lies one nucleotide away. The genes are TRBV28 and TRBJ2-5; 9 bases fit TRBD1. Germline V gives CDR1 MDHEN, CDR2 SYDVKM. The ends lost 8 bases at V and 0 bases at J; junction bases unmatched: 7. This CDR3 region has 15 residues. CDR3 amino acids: CASGLGTGHQETQYF. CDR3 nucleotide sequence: TGTGCCAGCGGTCTCGGGACAGGGCACCAAGAGACCCAGTACTTC.

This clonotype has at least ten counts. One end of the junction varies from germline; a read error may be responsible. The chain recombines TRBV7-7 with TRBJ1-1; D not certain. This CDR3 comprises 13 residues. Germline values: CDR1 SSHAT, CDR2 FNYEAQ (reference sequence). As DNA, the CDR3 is TGTGCTAGCAGCGCCAGTCACAACGCTGAAGCTTTCTTT. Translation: CASSASHNAEAFF.

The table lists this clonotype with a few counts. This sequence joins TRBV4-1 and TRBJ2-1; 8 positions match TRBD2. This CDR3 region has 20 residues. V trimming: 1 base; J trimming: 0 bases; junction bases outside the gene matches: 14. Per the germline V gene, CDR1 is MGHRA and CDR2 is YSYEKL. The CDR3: CASSQGSGRGRRSSYNEQFF. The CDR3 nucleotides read TGCGCCAGCAGCCAAGGAAGCGGGAGAGGTCGAAGGAGCTCCTACAATGAGCAGTTCTTC.

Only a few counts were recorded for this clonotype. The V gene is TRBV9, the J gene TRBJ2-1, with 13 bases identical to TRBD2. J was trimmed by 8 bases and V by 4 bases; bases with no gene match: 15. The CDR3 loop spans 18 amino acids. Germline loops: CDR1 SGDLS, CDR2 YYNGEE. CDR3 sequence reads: CASSLRPPTSGGTDEQFF. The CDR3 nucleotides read TGTGCCAGCAGCCTCCGTCCCCCGACTAGCGGGGGGACGGATGAGCAGTTCTTC.

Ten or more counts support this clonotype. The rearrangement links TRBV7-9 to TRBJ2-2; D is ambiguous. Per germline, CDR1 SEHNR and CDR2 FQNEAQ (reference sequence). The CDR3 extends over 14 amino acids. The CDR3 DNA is TGTTCCCCACGCCCCGAGATTAACACCGGGGAGCTGTTTTTT. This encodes CSPRPEINTGELFF.

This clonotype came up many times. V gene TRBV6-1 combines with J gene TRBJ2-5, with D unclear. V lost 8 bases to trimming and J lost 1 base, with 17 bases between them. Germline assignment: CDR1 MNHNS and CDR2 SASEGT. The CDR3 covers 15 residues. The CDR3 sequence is CASRPPGLIQETQYF. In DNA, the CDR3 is TGTGCCAGCCGGCCTCCCGGCCTTATCCAAGAGACCCAGTACTTC.

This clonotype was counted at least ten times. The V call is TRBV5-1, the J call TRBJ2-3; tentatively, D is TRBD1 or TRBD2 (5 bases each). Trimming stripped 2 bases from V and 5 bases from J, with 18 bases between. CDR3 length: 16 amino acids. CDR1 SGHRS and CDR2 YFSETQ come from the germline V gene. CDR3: CASSLSRARAEDTQYF. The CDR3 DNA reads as TGCGCCAGCAGCTTATCGCGGGCCAGGGCTGAAGATACGCAGTATTTT.

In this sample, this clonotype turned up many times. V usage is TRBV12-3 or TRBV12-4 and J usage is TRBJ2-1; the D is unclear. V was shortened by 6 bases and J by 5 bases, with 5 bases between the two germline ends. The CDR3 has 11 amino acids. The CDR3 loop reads CASSSNNEQFF. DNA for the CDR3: TGTGCCAGCAGCTCAAACAATGAGCAGTTCTTC.

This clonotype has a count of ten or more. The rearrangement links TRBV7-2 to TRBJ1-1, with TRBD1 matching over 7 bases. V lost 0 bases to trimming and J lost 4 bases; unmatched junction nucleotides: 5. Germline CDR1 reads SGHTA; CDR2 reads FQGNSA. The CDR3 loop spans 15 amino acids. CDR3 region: CASSLAGGGGTEAFF. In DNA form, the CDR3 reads TGTGCCAGCAGCTTAGCAGGGGGCGGGGGCACTGAAGCTTTCTTT.

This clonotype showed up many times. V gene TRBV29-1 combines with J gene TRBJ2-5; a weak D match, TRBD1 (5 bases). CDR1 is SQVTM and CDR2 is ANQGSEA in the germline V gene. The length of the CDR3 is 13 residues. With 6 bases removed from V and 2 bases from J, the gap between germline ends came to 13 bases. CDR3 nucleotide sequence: TGCAGCGTGTCCCCGACAGTACAAGAGACCCAGTACTTC. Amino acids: CSVSPTVQETQYF.

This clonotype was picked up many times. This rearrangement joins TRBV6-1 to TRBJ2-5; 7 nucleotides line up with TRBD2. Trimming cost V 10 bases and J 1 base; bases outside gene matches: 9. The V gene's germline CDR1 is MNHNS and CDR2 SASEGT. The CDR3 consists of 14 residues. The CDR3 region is CATKLLAVQETQYF. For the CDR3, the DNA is TGTGCCACCAAGCTTCTAGCGGTCCAAGAGACCCAGTACTTC.

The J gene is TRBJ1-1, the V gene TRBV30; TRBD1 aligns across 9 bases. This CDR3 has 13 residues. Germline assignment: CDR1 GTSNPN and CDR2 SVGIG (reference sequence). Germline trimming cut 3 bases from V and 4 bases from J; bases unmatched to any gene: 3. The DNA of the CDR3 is TGTGCCTGGAGGCGGGACAGGGCCACTGAAGCTTTCTTT. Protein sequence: CAWRRDRATEAFF.

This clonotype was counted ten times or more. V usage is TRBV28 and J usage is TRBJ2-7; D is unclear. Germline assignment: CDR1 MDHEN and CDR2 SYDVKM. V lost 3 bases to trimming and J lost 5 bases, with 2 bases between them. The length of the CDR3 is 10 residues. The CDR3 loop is CASSFNEQYF. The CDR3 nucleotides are TGTGCCAGCAGTTTCAACGAGCAGTACTTC.

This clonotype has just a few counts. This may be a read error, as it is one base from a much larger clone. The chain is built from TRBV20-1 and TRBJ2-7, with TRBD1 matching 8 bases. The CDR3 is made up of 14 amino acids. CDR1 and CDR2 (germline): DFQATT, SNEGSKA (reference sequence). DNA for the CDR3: TGCTGTGCTAGAGACCGGACAGGGTACTACGAGCAGTACTTC. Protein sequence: CCARDRTGYYEQYF.

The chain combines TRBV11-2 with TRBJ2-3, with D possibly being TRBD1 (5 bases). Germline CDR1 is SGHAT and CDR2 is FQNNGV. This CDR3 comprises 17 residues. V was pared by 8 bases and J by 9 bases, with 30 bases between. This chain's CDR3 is CASRPWGRQTIGDTQYF. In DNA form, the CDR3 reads TGTGCCAGCCGACCGTGGGGCAGGCAGACGATCGGCGACACGCAGTATTTT. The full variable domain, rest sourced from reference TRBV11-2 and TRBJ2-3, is EAGVAQSPRYKIIEKRQSVAFWCNPISGHATLYWYQQILGQGPKLLIQFQNNGVVDDSQLPKDRFSAERLKGVDSTLKIQPAKLEDSAVYLCASRPWGRQTIGDTQYFGPGTRLTVL.

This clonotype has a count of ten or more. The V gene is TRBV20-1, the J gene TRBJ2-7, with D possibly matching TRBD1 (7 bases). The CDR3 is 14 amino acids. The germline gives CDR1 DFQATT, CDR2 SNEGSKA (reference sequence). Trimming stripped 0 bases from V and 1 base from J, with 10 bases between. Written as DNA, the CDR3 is TGCAGTGCTAGAGAGGGGGGACAGTCCTACGAGCAGTACTTC. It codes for CSAREGGQSYEQYF.

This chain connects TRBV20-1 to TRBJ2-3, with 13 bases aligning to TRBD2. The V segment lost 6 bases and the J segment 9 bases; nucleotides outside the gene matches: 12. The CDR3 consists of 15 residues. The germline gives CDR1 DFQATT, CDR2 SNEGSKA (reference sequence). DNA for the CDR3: TGCAGTGCCCAGGGACTAGCGGGGAGTGGCAGGACGCAGTATTTT. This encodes CSAQGLAGSGRTQYF.

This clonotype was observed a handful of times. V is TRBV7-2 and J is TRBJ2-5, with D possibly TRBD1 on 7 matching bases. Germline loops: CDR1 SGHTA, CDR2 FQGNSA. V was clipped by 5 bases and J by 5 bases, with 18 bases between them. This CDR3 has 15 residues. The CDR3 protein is CASSKDQGGQETQYF. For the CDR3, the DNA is TGTGCCAGCAGCAAAGATCAGGGGGGTCAGGAGACCCAGTACTTC.

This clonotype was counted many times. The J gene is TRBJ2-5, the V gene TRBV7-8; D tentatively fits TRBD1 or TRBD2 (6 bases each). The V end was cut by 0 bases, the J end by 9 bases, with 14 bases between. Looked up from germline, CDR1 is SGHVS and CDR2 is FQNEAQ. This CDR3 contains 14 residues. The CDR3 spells CASSLARGPWAQYF. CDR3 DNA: TGTGCCAGCAGCTTAGCCCGGGGGCCATGGGCCCAGTACTTC.

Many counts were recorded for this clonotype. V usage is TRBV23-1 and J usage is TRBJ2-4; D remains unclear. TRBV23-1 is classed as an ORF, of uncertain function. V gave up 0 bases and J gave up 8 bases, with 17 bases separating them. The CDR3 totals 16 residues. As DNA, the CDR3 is TGCGCCAGCAGTCAATCAGAAATAGGGTCGATGGACATTCAGTACTTC. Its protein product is CASSQSEIGSMDIQYF.

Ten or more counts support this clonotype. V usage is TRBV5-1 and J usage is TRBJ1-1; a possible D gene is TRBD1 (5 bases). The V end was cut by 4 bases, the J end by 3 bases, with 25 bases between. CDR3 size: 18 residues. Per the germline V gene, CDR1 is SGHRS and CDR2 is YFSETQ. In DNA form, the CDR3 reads TGCGCCAGCAGCCCCACATCGGGGCAGATAAGATGGGACACTGAAGCTTTCTTT. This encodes CASSPTSGQIRWDTEAFF. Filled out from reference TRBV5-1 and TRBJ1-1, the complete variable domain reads KAGVTQTPRYLIKTRGQQVTLSCSPISGHRSVSWYQQTPGQGLQFLFEYFSETQRNKGNFPGRFSGRQFSNSRSEMNVSTLELGDSALYLCASSPTSGQIRWDTEAFFGQGTRLTVV.

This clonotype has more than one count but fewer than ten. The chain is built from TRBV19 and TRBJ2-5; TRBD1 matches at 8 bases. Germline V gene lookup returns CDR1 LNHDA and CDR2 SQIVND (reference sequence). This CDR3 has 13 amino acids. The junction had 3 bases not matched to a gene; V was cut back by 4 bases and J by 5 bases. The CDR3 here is CASSTDRAETQYF. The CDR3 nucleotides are TGTGCCAGTAGTACGGACAGGGCCGAGACCCAGTACTTC.

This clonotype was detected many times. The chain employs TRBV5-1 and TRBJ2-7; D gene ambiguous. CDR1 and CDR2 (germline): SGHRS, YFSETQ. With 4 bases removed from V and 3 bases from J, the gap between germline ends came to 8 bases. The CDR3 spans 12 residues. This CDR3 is CASSRGRYEQYF. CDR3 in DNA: TGCGCCAGCAGCCGCGGCCGCTACGAGCAGTACTTC. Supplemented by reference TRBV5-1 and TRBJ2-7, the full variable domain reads KAGVTQTPRYLIKTRGQQVTLSCSPISGHRSVSWYQQTPGQGLQFLFEYFSETQRNKGNFPGRFSGRQFSNSRSEMNVSTLELGDSALYLCASSRGRYEQYFGPGTRLTVT.

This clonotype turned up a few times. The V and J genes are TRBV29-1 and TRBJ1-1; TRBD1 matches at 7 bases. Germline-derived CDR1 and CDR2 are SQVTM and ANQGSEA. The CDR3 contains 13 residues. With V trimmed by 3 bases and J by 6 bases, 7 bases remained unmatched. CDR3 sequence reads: CSVDRQGGPEAFF. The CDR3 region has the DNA TGCAGCGTTGATCGACAGGGCGGACCTGAAGCTTTCTTT.

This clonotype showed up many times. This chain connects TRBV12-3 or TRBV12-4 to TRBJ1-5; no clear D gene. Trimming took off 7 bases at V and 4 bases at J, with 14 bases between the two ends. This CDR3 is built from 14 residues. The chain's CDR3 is CASNPGGANQPQHF. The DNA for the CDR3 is TGTGCCAGCAACCCCGGAGGCGCAAATCAGCCCCAGCATTTT.